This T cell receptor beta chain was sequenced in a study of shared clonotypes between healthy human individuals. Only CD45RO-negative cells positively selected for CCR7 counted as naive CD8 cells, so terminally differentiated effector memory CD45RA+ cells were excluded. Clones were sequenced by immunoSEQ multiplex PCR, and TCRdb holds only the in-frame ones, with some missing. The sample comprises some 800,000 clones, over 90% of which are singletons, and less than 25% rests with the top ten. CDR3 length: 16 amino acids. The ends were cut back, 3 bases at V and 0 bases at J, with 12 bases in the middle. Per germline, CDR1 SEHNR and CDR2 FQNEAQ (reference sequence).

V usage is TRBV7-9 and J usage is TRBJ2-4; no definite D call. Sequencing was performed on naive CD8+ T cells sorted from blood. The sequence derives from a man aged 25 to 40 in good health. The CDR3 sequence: CASSLPQPIAKNIQYF. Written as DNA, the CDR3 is TGTGCCAGCAGCTTGCCCCAGCCCATAGCCAAAAACATTCAGTACTTC.